This T cell receptor beta chain was sequenced for a study of shared clonotypes between healthy human individuals (dated by TCRdb to the early 2020s). As for the study more broadly: The cohort included three men and two women between 18 and 49 years of age. Between about 0.94 and 8.9 billion PBMCs per donor were obtained by leukapheresis. Blood TCR repertoires of a handful of healthy adults were deeply sequenced to estimate repertoire size and the extent of clonotype sharing between individuals. To increase sequencing depth and limit assay-specific biases, TCR repertoire library preparation and sequencing were carried out by different laboratories using diverse techniques. Overall study results and their limits: The genetic and exposure-history diversity represented was limited by the small number of donors. Pairwise subsampling led to the expectation that sequencing depth would affect the degree of clonotype sharing among donors. Only blood was sampled, and tissue TCR repertoires likely differ from those in blood.

This clone was counted ten times or more. What antigen it recognizes has not been identified. No quality values exist for individual bases; no much larger clone is one base distant. At the DNA level, this CDR3 is encoded by other sequences in the same sample as well. The donors were healthy, HIV-negative adults with no recently reported acute infections or vaccinations. All donors were Caucasian adults living in Nashville, Tennessee, USA. For unsorted samples, tens of millions of PBMCs were counted, and genomic DNA was extracted using the QIAamp DNA Blood Mini kit. Blood was collected by leukapheresis, and PBMCs were isolated by Ficoll-Histopaque density gradient centrifugation and then cryopreserved in liquid nitrogen vapor phase. TCR CDR3 regions were amplified from genomic DNA by multiplex PCR using the deep immunoSEQ assay. Extracted genomic DNA from each cell subset was distributed evenly across all wells of several immunoSEQ 96-well plates, and each plate was treated as a replicate. For unsorted PBMC, roughly 330 ng genomic DNA, equal to tens of thousands of T cell genomes, was loaded into each replicate PCR. Genomic DNA from unsorted PBMC was sequenced over ten immunoSEQ deep assay plates. The purified libraries were quantified using a Qubit 3.0 fluorometer, sized with a Bioanalyzer 2100, and then quantified again using the KAPA Library Quantification kit. Each immunoSEQ 96-well plate was sequenced on its own single-read 150-cycle Illumina NextSeq 550 flow cell. Under the source paper's analysis protocol: Because the immunoSEQ output held only junctional sequences and lacked quality scores, the filtering could not match the filtering applied to full-length reads. Sequences were annotated with PyIR, a Python wrapper for IgBLAST v1.9, and V/J genes and CDR3 were assigned using IMGT germline references. Reads with weak V/J assignments (E-value above 1e-6), missing CDR3, stop codons, out-of-frame junctions, or ambiguous translated residues were removed. A V3J clonotype was defined by an identical inferred V gene, J gene, and CDR3 amino acid sequence. The percentage overlap between two repertoires was calculated by dividing the number of shared unique clonotypes by the size of the smaller repertoire. Richness of each repertoire was evaluated using RTK rarefaction, the Chao1 estimator, and Recon v2.1 estimates of unobserved clonotypes. TCRdb holds this immuneACCESS table with in-frame rearrangements only. Some clones are missing; in checked studies, unresolved V genes explain under half, and the rest has no known cause. The V and J calls and the clone size are those of that table, but D and trimming were determined from the DNA. This sample is represented by about 520,000 clones; roughly 80% of them were singletons. The ten most abundant clones make up over 9.5% of the sample.

The CDR3 goes from the cysteine to the phenylalanine over 15 residues. Only the CDR3 part of the read is kept: 45 bases, read in frame from the first base. V is pruned by 4 bases and J by 5 bases, leaving 7 bases of the junction without a gene match. CDR1 SGHTA and CDR2 FQGTGA were looked up in the germline V gene. The TCR sequence derives from a middle-aged woman in good health. Some clones in this sample may be carry-over from other donors' samples. The chain couples TRBV7-3 to TRBJ2-3, with 9 bases aligning to TRBD1. Sequencing used PBMCs. The DNA reads TGTGCCAGCAGCTCGAACAGGGGGCTGGGAGATACGCAGTATTTT. Translated, this gives CASSSNRGLGDTQYF.